The rows below give T cell receptor beta chains drawn from one sample of a study of T-cell memory formation after mild COVID-19. TCRdb passed the 5' RACE reads through MiXCR, listing each CDR3 protein once. The sample yields fewer than 150,000 distinct CDR3 sequences, 17% seen once. Sequences were obtained from PBMCs or a T cell subset sorted from them (not recorded which). The receptors come from a man aged 18-30 years who had mild COVID-19 (a few samples of this study predate the infection). Cell type and time point are not known. CDR3s include the opening cysteine and the closing phenylalanine or tryptophan. The D gene is left open where the match is weak. Size is omitted from some rows. Given values are once, few, many or a class for expanded clones.

TRBJ2-2,-,TRBV7-3,-,TGTGCCAGCAGCTTACCTTCGGTCACCGGGGAGCTGTTTTTT,CASSLPSVTGELFF
TRBJ2-1,TRBD1,TRBV20-1,-,TGCAGTGCTAGGCTCATAGGGGACAGGAACAATGAGCAGTTCTTC,CSARLIGDRNNEQFF
TRBJ1-4,-,TRBV12-3/TRBV12-4,many,TGTGCCAGCAGTTTCTCCGCGGCTAATGAAAAACTGTTTTTT,CASSFSAANEKLFF
TRBJ1-6,-,TRBV6-5,many,TGTGCCAGCAGTTACGAGGGTAATTCACCCCTCCACTTT,CASSYEGNSPLHF
TRBJ2-5,TRBD2,TRBV4-3,few,TGCGCCAGCAGCCAAGACTCTAGCGGGCGGAATTTCGAAGAGACCCAGTACTTC,CASSQDSSGRNFEETQYF
TRBJ2-5,-,TRBV20-1,few,TGCAGTGCCTACGCGGGCCCCCTCGGGGGAGAGACCCAGTACTTC,CSAYAGPLGGETQYF
TRBJ2-3,TRBD2,TRBV7-2,many,TGTGCCAGCAGCGCCAATGCGCTAGCGGGGGGCAGAGATACGCAGTATTTT,CASSANALAGGRDTQYF
TRBJ2-3,TRBD2,TRBV5-1,-,TGCGCCAGCAGCCAGATTTCGGGGGGTACAGATACGCAGTATTTT,CASSQISGGTDTQYF
TRBJ2-5,TRBD2,TRBV20-1,few,TGCAGTGCCCTGACGGGGGGGGCTGAGACCCAGTACTTC,CSALTGGAETQYF
TRBJ2-5,-,TRBV5-6,-,TGTGCCAGCAGCCAAGTCGGGCAGGGGATGACCCAGTACTTC,CASSQVGQGMTQYF
TRBJ2-2,TRBD1,TRBV4-1,many,TGCGCCAGCAGCCAAGGACAGGGGCAGACCGGGGAGCTGTTTTTT,CASSQGQGQTGELFF
TRBJ1-4,-,TRBV18,-,TGTGCCAGCTCACCACAATCGACTGCAACTAATGAAAAACTGTTTTTT,CASSPQSTATNEKLFF
TRBJ2-5,TRBD2,TRBV7-2,-,TGTGCCAGCAGTTTCGGGGGGGCCTTGGAGACCCAGTACTTC,CASSFGGALETQYF
TRBJ1-5,-,TRBV12-3/TRBV12-4,few,TGTGCCAGCAGGGGGGATAGGCAGCCCCAGCATTTT,CASRGDRQPQHF
TRBJ2-5,TRBD2,TRBV12-3/TRBV12-4,few,TGTGCCAGCAGCCCAGCGGGGGGGTGGCAAGAGACCCAGTACTTC,CASSPAGGWQETQYF
TRBJ2-7,-,TRBV29-1,many,TGCAGCGCTACTACCGTCCTCTACGAGCAGTACTTC,CSATTVLYEQYF
TRBJ2-3,-,TRBV5-1,once,TGCGCCAGCACCTCCGGCGGATTCACAGATACGCAGTATTTT,CASTSGGFTDTQYF
TRBJ2-6,-,TRBV6-2/TRBV6-3,-,TGTGCCGGGGGGAGCTCTGGGGCCAACGTCCTGACTTTC,CAGGSSGANVLTF
TRBJ1-2,-,TRBV9,-,TGTGCCAGCAGCGTAGAGGTCAGGGGAGACTATGGCTACACCTTC,CASSVEVRGDYGYTF
TRBJ2-5,-,TRBV7-2,few,TGTGCCAGCAGCTTAGCGGGGGGAAACGTACAAGAGACCCAGTACTTC,CASSLAGGNVQETQYF
TRBJ1-1,-,TRBV7-2,few,TGTGCCAGCAGCTTAGGTCCAACGGCCGGCACTGAAGCTTTCTTT,CASSLGPTAGTEAFF
TRBJ2-3,-,TRBV5-1,-,TGCGCCAGCAGCCAAACCCCCGGTGAAGATACGCAGTATTTT,CASSQTPGEDTQYF
TRBJ1-4,-,TRBV4-3,-,TGCGCCAGCAGCCAAGGGCCCAGGCGAGAAAAACTGTTTTTT,CASSQGPRREKLFF
TRBJ2-3,-,TRBV2,-,TGTGCCAGCAGGTTGGAGACAGATACGCAGTATTTT,CASRLETDTQYF
TRBJ2-7,-,TRBV24-1,-,TGTGCCACCAGTGGACCACTCCATGCTCGATGGCAGTACTTC,CATSGPLHARWQYF
TRBJ1-2,TRBD1,TRBV19,-,TGTGCCAGTAAGGGACAGGACGATGAATGGTATGGCTACACCTTC,CASKGQDDEWYGYTF
TRBJ2-5,TRBD2,TRBV7-9,-,TGTGCCAGCAGTCCTAGCGGGGGCGGAGAGACCCAGTACTTC,CASSPSGGGETQYF
TRBJ2-5,-,TRBV5-1,many,TGCGCCAGCAGCTTGCTAAAAGCGGGTGAAGAGACCCAGTACTTC,CASSLLKAGEETQYF
TRBJ2-3,-,TRBV4-3,few,TGCGCCAGCAGCCAAGAAGGGCTCGTTGGGGATACGCAGTATTTT,CASSQEGLVGDTQYF
TRBJ1-2,-,TRBV4-3,-,TGCGCCAGCAGCCATCTGACAGGCCCTAACTATGGCTACACCTTC,CASSHLTGPNYGYTF
TRBJ2-3,-,TRBV6-5,few,TGTGCCAGCAGTTTCGACCTAACAGATACGCAGTATTTT,CASSFDLTDTQYF
TRBJ1-1,-,TRBV5-1,few,TGCGCCAGCAGCTTGGTGGCAGTGAACACTGAAGCTTTCTTT,CASSLVAVNTEAFF
TRBJ2-5,-,TRBV5-1,-,TGCGCCAGCGGCTCAATAAGGACGGGCGAGACCCAGTACTTC,CASGSIRTGETQYF
TRBJ2-1,-,TRBV5-5,few,TGTGCCAGCAGCTTGGGTGTGCAGGGAGAGCAGTTCTTC,CASSLGVQGEQFF
TRBJ2-1,TRBD2,TRBV7-2,few,TGTGCCAGCAGCTCGCCCCCTGGACTAGCGGCCTCCTACAATGAGCAGTTCTTC,CASSSPPGLAASYNEQFF
TRBJ1-1,-,TRBV5-6,-,TGTGCCAGCAGCTTGGGGGGTGTTTTTGAAGCTTTCTTT,CASSLGGVFEAFF
TRBJ1-2,-,TRBV2,-,TGTGCCAGCGAAGGGGGAGTTTATGGCTACACCTTC,CASEGGVYGYTF
TRBJ2-1,TRBD2,TRBV4-1,many,TGCGCCAGCAGCCAAAGAGGCGGGGGGACCTTTAATGAGCAGTTCTTC,CASSQRGGGTFNEQFF
TRBJ2-5,-,TRBV10-1,few,TGCGCCAGCAGTGCCGGGACGGTGACCCAGTACTTC,CASSAGTVTQYF
TRBJ2-1,TRBD1,TRBV7-9,-,TGTGCCAGCAGCTCGGACAGGCTCGGCGGGGAGCAGTTCTTC,CASSSDRLGGEQFF
TRBJ1-5,-,TRBV10-3,-,TGTGCCATCGGAGGGAGGCAGGGTAATCAGCCCCAGCATTTT,CAIGGRQGNQPQHF
TRBJ2-7,-,TRBV18,-,TGTGCCAGCTCTCGGGACTTCAATTACGAGCAGTACTTC,CASSRDFNYEQYF
TRBJ2-3,TRBD2,TRBV4-3,few,TGCGCCAGCAGCCAAGAACCCCCTAGCGGGGGCACAGATACGCAGTATTTT,CASSQEPPSGGTDTQYF
TRBJ2-2,-,TRBV5-1,once,TGCGCCAGCAGCTTTAATACAGGGTTGACCGGGGAGCTGTTTTTT,CASSFNTGLTGELFF
TRBJ1-1,-,TRBV18,-,TGTGCCAGCTCACCGACTGCAGGAGAAACTGAAGCTTTCTTT,CASSPTAGETEAFF
TRBJ2-3,-,TRBV2,few,TGTGCCAGCATTCAGGAGGGAGATACGCAGTATTTT,CASIQEGDTQYF